Presented here are 14 T cell receptor beta chains from one specimen sequenced in a study of shared clonotypes between healthy human individuals (dated by TCRdb to the early 2020s). CD8 naive samples were CD45RO-negative cells positively selected for CCR7, giving a CD45RA+CCR7+ population that excluded TemRA cells. To prepare the library, the immunoSEQ multiplex PCR assay was applied. Sourced from immuneACCESS, this table was stored by TCRdb with only in-frame sequences that have V and J called. A share of the clones is absent; for the studies checked, an unresolved V gene accounts for under half, and the remainder has no known explanation. The sample contains around 560,000 clones, roughly 95% of them found a single time. The biggest ten clones account for around 0.12% of the sample. Sequencing used naive CD8+ T cells sorted from blood. What the cell subset or site label conveys for this sample: CD45RA+CCR7+. Receptors were obtained from a woman in her thirties in good health.

This rearrangement joins TRBV4-2 to TRBJ1-5; TRBD1 agrees at 7 bases. This CDR3 region has 16 residues. Germline V gene lookup returns CDR1 LGHNA and CDR2 YNFKEQ. After removal of 0 bases from V and 4 bases from J, the junction contained 6 bases not matched to a gene. For the CDR3, the DNA is TGTGCCAGCAGCCAAGACCGGGCAGGGGGAAATCAGCCCCAGCATTTT. Protein product: CASSQDRAGGNQPQHF.

The rearrangement uses TRBV9 and TRBJ2-1, with 7 bases lining up with TRBD2. The CDR3 consists of 15 residues. Germline CDR1 SGDLS, CDR2 YYNGEE. V shed 3 bases and J 6 bases; nucleotides not matched to a gene: 9. The CDR3 nucleotides read TGTGCCAGCAGCGACGGGGGGAGCAACCGCAATGAGCAGTTCTTC. Amino acid sequence: CASSDGGSNRNEQFF.

The chain carries TRBV30 and TRBJ2-7; TRBD1 agrees at 7 bases. V dropped 1 base and J dropped 4; count of bases not matched to a gene: 4. Per germline, CDR1 GTSNPN and CDR2 SVGIG (reference sequence). This CDR3 region has 13 residues. This chain's CDR3 is CAWSAAGGYEQYF. The CDR3 DNA sequence: TGTGCCTGGAGTGCGGCAGGGGGATACGAGCAGTACTTC.

The rearrangement uses TRBV27 and TRBJ1-1; D perhaps matches TRBD1 (6 bases). The CDR3 is made up of 13 amino acids. V was pared by 3 bases and J by 5 bases, with 10 bases between. The V gene's germline CDR1 is MNHEY and CDR2 SMNVEV (reference sequence). The DNA of the CDR3 is TGTGCCAGCAGTTTCCCAGGGGCAACTGAAGCTTTCTTT. It specifies CASSFPGATEAFF.

The V gene is TRBV9, the J gene TRBJ2-3; TRBD2 aligns across 16 bases. This CDR3 region has 15 residues. Per the germline V gene, CDR1 is SGDLS and CDR2 is YYNGEE. The junction had 4 bases not matched to a gene; V was cut back by 7 bases and J by 5 bases. The DNA of the CDR3 is TGTGCCAGCCATGGGACTAGCGGGAGGGTAGATACGCAGTATTTT. Its protein is CASHGTSGRVDTQYF.

This clone was detected once. V gene TRBV6-1 combines with J gene TRBJ2-7; weak D call: TRBD1 (6 bases). The CDR3 loop spans 15 amino acids. Deletions cut 3 bases from V and 5 bases from J, with 17 bases between. The germline CDR1 and CDR2 sequences are MNHNS and SASEGT. In DNA, the CDR3 is TGTGCCAGCAGTGACTCGCTCAGGGGTGGCGACGAGCAGTACTTC. Protein sequence: CASSDSLRGGDEQYF.

This chain links TRBV27 with TRBJ2-1, with TRBD2 matching over 8 bases. The V segment lost 5 bases and the J segment 6 bases; nucleotides outside the gene matches: 18. CDR1 is MNHEY and CDR2 is SMNVEV in the germline V gene (reference sequence). The CDR3 runs to 18 residues. The CDR3 nucleotides read TGTGCCAGCAGTCTATATTCCGTCAAGCCGGGACTAGGCAATGAGCAGTTCTTC. Residues: CASSLYSVKPGLGNEQFF.

The chain uses TRBV5-4 and TRBJ1-1; D remains unclear. CDR1 is SGHNT and CDR2 is YYREEE in the germline V gene (reference sequence). V lost 4 bases, J lost 1 base, and 11 bases lay in between. This CDR3 has 14 residues. The CDR3 is CASSPLTGNTEAFF. The CDR3 nucleotides are TGTGCCAGCAGCCCTTTGACGGGGAACACTGAAGCTTTCTTT.

The chain links TRBV4-1 to TRBJ2-1; D is ambiguous. With 4 bases removed from V and 7 bases from J, the gap between germline ends came to 8 bases. The CDR3 is 12 residues long. Germline-derived CDR1 and CDR2 are MGHRA and YSYEKL. The CDR3 nucleotides are TGCGCCAGCAGCCGAGTCGGTAATGAGCAGTTCTTC. Encoded protein: CASSRVGNEQFF.

The J gene is TRBJ1-1, the V gene TRBV19; no definite D call. V gave up 0 bases and J gave up 4 bases, with 12 bases separating them. Germline V gene data show CDR1 as LNHDA and CDR2 as SQIVND (reference sequence). This CDR3 has 15 amino acids. CDR3 sequence (DNA): TGTGCCAGTAGTATAGATAGGCAGTTGAGCACTGAAGCTTTCTTT. It encodes CASSIDRQLSTEAFF.

The chain is built from TRBV4-2 and TRBJ2-7, with 9 bases matching TRBD2. J was trimmed by 5 bases and V by 0 bases; bases with no gene match: 5. Per the germline V gene, CDR1 is LGHNA and CDR2 is YNFKEQ. The CDR3 covers 15 residues. For the CDR3, the DNA is TGTGCCAGCAGCCAAGATTCCCCTAGCGGGGACGAGCAGTACTTC. This codes for CASSQDSPSGDEQYF.

The CDR3 sequence: CASSIGLAPHYEQYF. CDR3 in DNA: TGTGCCAGCAGCATCGGACTAGCGCCACACTACGAGCAGTACTTC. The chain combines TRBV7-8 with TRBJ2-7; TRBD2 aligns across 9 bases. CDR3 length: 15 amino acids. Germline CDR1 SGHVS, CDR2 FQNEAQ. J gave up 3 bases and V 5 bases, and 8 bases lay outside the gene matches.

In its sample, this clone was seen once. The chain joins TRBV15 to TRBJ1-2; 9 bases line up with TRBD1. The V and J ends lost 7 bases and 6 bases, in that order; junction bases with no gene match: 6. Germline CDR1 reads LNHNV; CDR2 reads YYDKDF (reference sequence). The CDR3 has 13 residues. The CDR3 region has the DNA TGTGCCACCAACAGGGGGCGCAATGATGGCTACACCTTC. This sequence encodes CATNRGRNDGYTF.

V is TRBV5-1 and J is TRBJ1-1, with TRBD1 matching over 7 bases. The germline gives CDR1 SGHRS, CDR2 YFSETQ. There are 15 residues in the CDR3. Trimming removed 4 bases from V and 6 bases from J; junction bases left unmatched: 12. The CDR3 here is CASSRDSQRSSEAFF. CDR3 coding DNA: TGCGCCAGCAGCAGGGACAGCCAGCGTAGTTCTGAAGCTTTCTTT.